This T cell receptor beta chain was observed in a study of T cell changes during pregnancy in multiple sclerosis. The assay was immunoSEQ multiplex PCR, and TCRdb's table has in-frame clones only and misses some. The sample has tens of thousands of clones; roughly 94% are singletons. This sequence was found in a female donor in good health, enrolled as a control in a pregnancy study. The material was peripheral blood, obtained after pregnancy.

CDR3 in amino acids: CASSLGTGLADTQYF. The CDR3 region has the DNA TGTGCCAGCAGCTTAGGGACAGGGCTTGCAGATACGCAGTATTTT. J is TRBJ2-3 and V is TRBV7-6; 8 bases agree with TRBD1. Germline V lookup: CDR1 SGHVS, CDR2 FNYEAQ. This CDR3 has 15 residues. Losses at the gene ends were 1 base for V and 4 bases for J; bases not matched to a gene: 4. The full variable domain, with the rest looked up from reference TRBV7-6 and TRBJ2-3, is GAGVSQSPRYKVTKRGQDVALRCDPISGHVSLYWYRQALGQGPEFLTYFNYEAQQDKSGLPNDRFSAERPEGSISTLTIQRTEQRDSAMYRCASSLGTGLADTQYFGPGTRLTVL.